Below, 5 T cell receptor beta chains from the same sample are listed, as sequenced in a study of T cell responses to AZD1222 COVID-19 vaccine. Sequencing was performed with immunoSEQ multiplex PCR; in TCRdb, only in-frame clones are kept and a portion is missing. Among 100,000 to 150,000 clones listed, about nine tenths were seen once. Sequencing used peripheral blood, obtained on day 0 of AZD1222 vaccination. The receptor set was obtained from an adult in good health.

CDR3 coding DNA: TGTGCCAGCAGTTTAGGAGAGGGTACCGCTGAAGCTTTCTTT. Protein sequence: CASSLGEGTAEAFF. The genes are TRBV28 and TRBJ1-1, with D unclear. V lost 2 bases, J lost 6 bases, and 13 bases lay in between. The germline gives CDR1 MDHEN, CDR2 SYDVKM. The CDR3 totals 14 residues.

A single count supports this clone. The chain's CDR3 is CASSDTSGLNEQFF. CDR3 bases: TGTGCCAGCAGTGACACTAGCGGGCTCAATGAGCAGTTCTTC. This chain links TRBV6-4 with TRBJ2-1; 9 nucleotides line up with TRBD2. Germline trimming cut 2 bases from V and 6 bases from J; bases unmatched to any gene: 2. Germline V CDR1 and CDR2: MRHNA, SNTAGT. The CDR3 consists of 14 residues.

A few counts support this clone. This sequence joins TRBV29-1 and TRBJ2-3; D not certain. The length of the CDR3 is 11 residues. The germline V gene has CDR1 SQVTM and CDR2 ANQGSEA. V lost 3 bases and J lost 5, with 6 bases in between. In DNA form, the CDR3 reads TGCAGCGTTGAGATCGGAGATACGCAGTATTTT. Translated, it gives CSVEIGDTQYF.

The chain uses TRBV30 and TRBJ1-5; perhaps TRBD1 as D (6 bases). The CDR3 sequence is 13 residues long. Germline lookup yields CDR1 GTSNPN and CDR2 SVGIG (reference sequence). Trimming pared 5 bases from V and 6 bases from J, leaving 14 bases between. The CDR3: CAWGGAAGQPQHF. The CDR3 DNA is TGTGCCTGGGGGGGGGCTGCGGGTCAGCCCCAGCATTTT.

The gene calls are TRBV7-3 and TRBJ1-1; D gene unclear. Germline CDR1 and CDR2: SGHTA and FQGTGA. This CDR3 region has 13 residues. V was shortened by 5 bases and J by 6 bases, with 13 bases between the two germline ends. The CDR3 sequence is CASSEMREAEAFF. CDR3 nucleotide sequence: TGTGCCAGCAGCGAAATGCGTGAGGCTGAAGCTTTCTTT.